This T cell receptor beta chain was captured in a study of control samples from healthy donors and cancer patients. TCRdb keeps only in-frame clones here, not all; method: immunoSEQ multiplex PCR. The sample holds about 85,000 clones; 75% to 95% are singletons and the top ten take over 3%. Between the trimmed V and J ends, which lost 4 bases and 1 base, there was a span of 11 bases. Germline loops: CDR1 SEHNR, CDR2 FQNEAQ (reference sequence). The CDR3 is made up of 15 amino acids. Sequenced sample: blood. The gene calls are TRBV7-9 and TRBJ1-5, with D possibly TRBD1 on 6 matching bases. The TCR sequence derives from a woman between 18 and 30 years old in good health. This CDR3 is CASSSWQGSNQPQHF. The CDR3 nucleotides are TGTGCCAGCAGCTCCTGGCAGGGGAGCAATCAGCCCCAGCATTTT.